Reported below is one TCR beta chain. As yet, its antigen is unknown. The data were taken from a study of T-cell reconstitution after alpha-beta-depleted transplantation in children. This CDR3 is built from 16 residues. The V end was cut by 1 base, the J end by 2 bases, with 11 bases between. In germline, CDR1 is SGHTA, CDR2 FQGTGA. Study-wide points: It was newly produced T cells that mostly accounted for T-cell counts and diversity one year after transplant. Where some patients showed high TCRbeta diversity at day 60, it came from recipient T cells and thymic progenitors that had survived. Approximately two months post-transplant, alpha-beta T cells reportedly originated from several hundred expanded graft clones.

TCRbeta library construction was performed incorporating unique molecular identifiers. MiXCR, applied by TCRdb to the PCR reads, yields one record per CDR3 protein. The data show hundreds of thousands of distinct CDR3 sequences, under 20% seen once. The chain employs TRBV7-3 and TRBJ1-4; D not resolved. The sample in question was PBMCs, mostly from graft donor cells, obtained 360 days after TCRalphabeta/CD19-depleted stem cell transplant. This TCR was recovered from a male patient under 18 who had a stem cell transplant for acute lymphoblastic leukemia, so the T cells may come from the graft donor. CDR3 DNA: TGTGCCAGCAGCTTAAAGGGCAGAACGACTAATGAAAAACTGTTTTTT. Translation: CASSLKGRTTNEKLFF.